This is a list of T cell receptor beta chains from one sample in a study of shared clonotypes between healthy human individuals. This table comes from immunoSEQ multiplex PCR, and its TCRdb copy is limited to in-frame clones, with some not included. The data show 1.4 million to 1.5 million clones, with roughly 96% seen just once and roughly 1.2% held by the top ten. Sequencing was done on a sample of naive CD4+ T cells sorted from blood. Every receptor here comes from a man aged 25 to 40 in good health. Each CDR3 is given with its conserved first and last residue. D genes are given only for firm matches. Not every row has a clone size; where given, it reads once, few, many or a size class.

NA | TRBJ2-2 | TRBD2 | TRBV5-4 | CASSLKREPGELFF | TGTGCCAGCAGCTTAAAGCGGGAGCCCGGGGAGCTGTTTTTT
NA | TRBJ2-1 | TRBD1 | TRBV5-1 | CASSFMPGQTYNEQFF | TGCGCCAGCAGCTTTATGCCGGGACAGACCTACAATGAGCAGTTCTTC
NA | TRBJ2-7 | TRBD1 | TRBV5-1 | CASSLPPGGYEQYF | TGCGCCAGCAGCTTGCCGCCAGGGGGCTACGAGCAGTACTTC
NA | TRBJ2-1 | TRBD1 | TRBV2 | CASSERAGQGIFRGGNEQFF | TGTGCCAGCAGTGAACGCGCGGGACAGGGAATTTTCCGCGGAGGCAATGAGCAGTTCTTC
NA | TRBJ2-3 | TRBD2 | TRBV14 | CASSQVGPGLAETDTQYF | TGTGCCAGCAGCCAAGTGGGACCCGGACTAGCGGAAACAGATACGCAGTATTTT
NA | TRBJ1-5 | TRBD1 | TRBV18 | CASSPDRGLAQPQHF | TGTGCCAGCTCACCGGACAGGGGCCTAGCTCAGCCCCAGCATTTT
NA | TRBJ2-7 | TRBD1 | TRBV4-3 | CASSQNRGEDYEQYF | TGCGCCAGCAGCCAGAACAGGGGGGAGGACTACGAGCAGTACTTC
NA | TRBJ2-7 | NA | TRBV11-2 | CASSLNRDLSYEQYF | TGTGCCAGCAGCCTAAACCGGGACCTAAGCTACGAGCAGTACTTC
NA | TRBJ2-1 | NA | TRBV5-1 | CASSFGAGAPSYNEQFF | TGCGCCAGCAGCTTTGGGGCAGGGGCTCCATCCTACAATGAGCAGTTCTTC
few | TRBJ1-5 | NA | TRBV19 | CASSIGSQAFQPQHF | TGTGCCAGTAGTATCGGGTCCCAGGCGTTTCAGCCCCAGCATTTT
NA | TRBJ2-7 | NA | TRBV6-5 | CASSYTRNYEQYF | TGTGCCAGCAGTTATACACGGAACTACGAGCAGTACTTC
NA | TRBJ1-4 | NA | TRBV6-5 | CASSYSADSRVFF | TGTGCCAGCAGTTACTCGGCAGACAGCCGGGTGTTTTTT
once | TRBJ2-5 | TRBD2 | TRBV2 | CASSVSGRQETQYF | TGTGCCAGCAGCGTTAGCGGGAGGCAAGAGACCCAGTACTTC
NA | TRBJ1-1 | NA | TRBV19 | CASSIDPRGGRTEAFF | TGTGCCAGTAGTATAGACCCGAGGGGGGGCCGTACTGAAGCTTTCTTT
few | TRBJ2-7 | TRBD2 | TRBV7-2 | CASSFLAVGEQYF | TGTGCCAGCAGCTTCCTAGCGGTTGGCGAGCAGTACTTC
NA | TRBJ2-4 | NA | TRBV5-1 | CASSLGLDQRNIQYF | TGCGCCAGCAGCTTGGGACTAGACCAAAGAAACATTCAGTACTTC
NA | TRBJ2-3 | TRBD2 | TRBV9 | CASSRTSRDTQYF | TGTGCCAGCAGCCGGACTAGCAGAGATACGCAGTATTTT
NA | TRBJ2-6 | NA | TRBV9 | CASSVRSSGANVLTF | TGTGCCAGCAGCGTACGAAGCTCTGGGGCCAACGTCCTGACTTTC
NA | TRBJ1-5 | NA | TRBV5-3 | CARSLLESGQPQHF | TGTGCCAGAAGCTTGTTAGAGAGTGGTCAGCCCCAGCATTTT
NA | TRBJ2-7 | NA | TRBV5-6 | CASSLSDWKSSYEQYF | TGTGCCAGCAGCCTATCGGACTGGAAAAGCTCCTACGAGCAGTACTTC
NA | TRBJ1-4 | NA | TRBV5-4 | CASSFTAATNEKLFF | TGTGCCAGCAGCTTTACGGCCGCAACTAATGAAAAACTGTTTTTT
once | TRBJ2-3 | TRBD1 | TRBV10-1 | CASSEQGASRDTQYF | TGCGCCAGCAGTGAGCAGGGGGCGAGTAGAGATACGCAGTATTTT
NA | TRBJ2-5 | NA | TRBV5-1 | CASSLGTEETQYF | TGCGCCAGCAGCTTGGGGACAGAAGAGACCCAGTACTTC
NA | TRBJ2-5 | NA | TRBV5-4 | CASSLAGKETQYF | TGTGCCAGCAGCTTGGCTGGTAAAGAGACCCAGTACTTC
NA | TRBJ2-7 | TRBD2 | TRBV9 | CASSARPSGSVYEQYF | TGTGCCAGCAGCGCACGGCCTAGCGGGAGCGTGTACGAGCAGTACTTC
NA | TRBJ2-2 | NA | TRBV7-9 | CASSLAPLAAGELFF | TGTGCCAGCAGCTTAGCGCCATTAGCGGCCGGGGAGCTGTTTTTT
NA | TRBJ2-7 | NA | TRBV28 | CASSLPAGSYEQYF | TGTGCCAGCAGTTTACCCGCAGGCTCCTACGAGCAGTACTTC
NA | TRBJ2-7 | NA | TRBV10-3 | CAISESQQLNEQYF | TGTGCCATCAGTGAAAGTCAGCAGCTCAACGAGCAGTACTTC
once | TRBJ1-1 | NA | TRBV5-1 | CASSLFQGPMNTEAFF | TGCGCCAGCAGCTTGTTTCAGGGGCCAATGAACACTGAAGCTTTCTTT
NA | TRBJ1-1 | NA | TRBV6-1 | CASSLPPGVTEAFF | TGTGCCAGCTCTCTTCCCCCGGGGGTCACTGAAGCTTTCTTT
NA | TRBJ2-4 | NA | TRBV9 | CASSVAPGPPLDIQYF | TGTGCCAGCAGCGTAGCCCCGGGACCTCCTTTGGACATTCAGTACTTC
NA | TRBJ2-3 | TRBD2 | TRBV4-1 | CASSHQLAGADTQYF | TGCGCCAGCAGCCATCAACTAGCGGGCGCAGATACGCAGTATTTT
NA | TRBJ2-5 | NA | TRBV9 | CASSADQETQYF | TGTGCCAGCAGCGCCGACCAAGAGACCCAGTACTTC
NA | TRBJ2-7 | NA | TRBV7-8 | CASTPHGTEPYEQYF | TGTGCCAGCACCCCGCACGGGACCGAACCCTACGAGCAGTACTTC
NA | TRBJ2-7 | TRBD1 | TRBV28 | CASSITGTGLYEQYF | TGTGCCAGCAGCATTACCGGGACAGGGCTTTACGAGCAGTACTTC
NA | TRBJ2-6 | NA | TRBV6-5 | CASSYRNSGANVLTF | TGTGCCAGCAGTTACCGCAACTCTGGGGCCAACGTCCTGACTTTC
NA | TRBJ2-7 | TRBD1 | TRBV11-2 | CASSLDRGTYEQYF | TGTGCCAGCAGCTTGGACAGGGGAACCTACGAGCAGTACTTC
NA | TRBJ1-4 | TRBD1 | TRBV6-5 | CASSYKGTGGEKLFF | TGTGCCAGCAGTTACAAAGGGACAGGGGGTGAAAAACTGTTTTTT
NA | TRBJ2-5 | NA | TRBV28 | CASSLAAGPQETQYF | TGTGCCAGCAGTTTAGCGGCGGGACCCCAAGAGACCCAGTACTTC
NA | TRBJ2-5 | TRBD2 | TRBV11-3 | CASSRGLAGEGEETQYF | TGTGCCAGCAGCCGGGGACTAGCGGGAGAGGGTGAGGAGACCCAGTACTTC
NA | TRBJ2-5 | TRBD2 | TRBV11-2 | CASSLRPSGRFQETQYF | TGTGCCAGCAGCTTACGGCCTAGCGGGAGGTTCCAAGAGACCCAGTACTTC
NA | TRBJ2-2 | NA | TRBV28 | CASSPSFGNTGELFF | TGTGCCAGCAGTCCCTCCTTTGGGAACACCGGGGAGCTGTTTTTT
NA | TRBJ2-2 | NA | TRBV5-1 | CASSFRQSNTGELFF | TGCGCCAGCAGCTTTAGACAGTCTAACACCGGGGAGCTGTTTTTT
NA | TRBJ2-1 | TRBD1 | TRBV5-1 | CASRQGAGNEQFF | TGCGCCAGCCGACAGGGGGCAGGCAATGAGCAGTTCTTC
NA | TRBJ2-1 | TRBD2 | TRBV18 | CASSLRTSGLFYNEQFF | TGTGCCAGCTCACTCCGGACTAGCGGGCTGTTTTACAATGAGCAGTTCTTC
once | TRBJ2-6 | NA | TRBV19 | CASKQHSGANVLTF | TGTGCCAGTAAACAACACTCTGGGGCCAACGTCCTGACTTTC
NA | TRBJ2-7 | NA | TRBV28 | CASSPFTPRTSTRGPGLYEQYF | TGTGCCAGCAGTCCATTCACCCCCCGAACTAGTACTCGCGGACCTGGGCTCTACGAGCAGTACTTC
NA | TRBJ2-1 | NA | TRBV6-1 | CASSDLGIEGEQFF | TGTGCCAGCAGCGATCTAGGTATAGAAGGTGAGCAGTTCTTC